Presented here are 16 T cell receptor beta chains from one specimen sequenced in a study of T cell repertoires in cytomegalovirus infection (dated by TCRdb to the late 2010s). The run used an Illumina HiSeq 1500. TCRdb trimmed the raw reads at Q25, called clones with MiXCR and kept productive beta chains. A single entry per CDR3 protein holds the most common genes and DNA from its merged rows. The sample table records fewer than 350,000 distinct CDR3 sequences; more than 8% of these occur just once. Of the sample, 3.5% to 4.5% falls within the top ten clones. Sequenced: PBMCs. Receptors originate from a human donor in good health (CMV status not recorded). Some clones in this sample may be carry-over from other donors' samples.

This clonotype has ten or more counts. V usage is TRBV6-2 or TRBV6-3 and J usage is TRBJ1-5; a weak D match, TRBD1 (6 bases). Germline loops: CDR1 MNHEY, CDR2 SVGEGT. With 5 bases removed from V and 4 bases from J, the gap between germline ends came to 18 bases. This CDR3 spans 16 amino acids. As DNA, the CDR3 is TGTGCCAGCAGTACGCCTGTGGGGGCCGCGAATCAGCCCCAGCATTTT. Protein product: CASSTPVGAANQPQHF.

This clonotype was counted a few times. The chain combines TRBV6-1 with TRBJ2-1, with 14 bases identical to TRBD2. The germline CDR1 and CDR2 sequences are MNHNS and SASEGT. The CDR3 extends over 14 amino acids. The V segment lost 6 bases and the J segment 8 bases; nucleotides outside the gene matches: 3. CDR3 DNA: TGTGCCAGCAGAGGGACTAGCGGGAGCGATGAGCAGTTCTTC. Protein: CASRGTSGSDEQFF.

J is TRBJ1-1 and V is TRBV4-3, with D possibly matching TRBD1 (5 bases). Trimming stripped 0 bases from V and 4 bases from J, with 21 bases between. The germline gives CDR1 LGHNA, CDR2 YSLEER. This CDR3 comprises 18 residues. The CDR3 region has the DNA TGCGCCAGCAGCCAAGAGAGGAACCCTCGGGGGGAGCCCACTGAAGCTTTCTTT. It translates to CASSQERNPRGEPTEAFF.

This clonotype was seen more than once but under ten times. J is TRBJ1-2 and V is TRBV6-1, with a tentative D call TRBD1 (5 bases). CDR3 length equals 14 residues. Deletions cut 6 bases from V and 0 bases from J, with 11 bases between. CDR1 is MNHNS and CDR2 is SASEGT in the germline V gene. The CDR3 region is CASRGPGTNYGYTF. The CDR3 DNA sequence: TGTGCCAGCAGGGGGCCGGGCACTAACTATGGCTACACCTTC.

This chain joins TRBV12-3 or TRBV12-4 and TRBJ2-3, with 10 bases identical to TRBD2. This CDR3 is built from 14 residues. V dropped 8 bases and J dropped 2; count of bases not matched to a gene: 4. This CDR3 reads CASLAGASTDTQYF. In DNA form, the CDR3 reads TGTGCCAGCCTAGCGGGGGCGTCCACAGATACGCAGTATTTT.

This clonotype was detected only once. This chain uses TRBV30 with TRBJ2-1, with 10 positions matching TRBD2. The CDR3 length is 14 residues. CDR1 and CDR2 (germline): GTSNPN, SVGIG (reference sequence). Trimming at V came to 4 bases and at J to 5 bases, leaving 5 bases not matched to a gene. CDR3 sequence reads: CAWKLAGLNNEQFF. DNA for the CDR3: TGTGCCTGGAAACTAGCGGGACTGAACAATGAGCAGTTCTTC.

There are many counts of this clonotype. The chain combines TRBV6-2 or TRBV6-3 with TRBJ2-7, with TRBD2 as a possible D gene (6 bases). V was clipped by 6 bases and J by 7 bases, with 16 bases between them. This CDR3 is built from 13 residues. CDR1 is MNHEY and CDR2 is SVGEGT in the germline V gene. The CDR3 sequence is CASRQGGLGEQYF. For the CDR3, the DNA is TGTGCCAGCAGGCAGGGAGGACTGGGGGAGCAGTACTTC.

This clonotype showed up just a few times. This rearrangement joins TRBV12-3 or TRBV12-4 to TRBJ2-5; unclear D gene. Trimming pared 1 base from V and 6 bases from J, leaving 9 bases between. The CDR3 loop spans 13 amino acids. The CDR3 loop is CASSLGSEKTQYF. As DNA, the CDR3 is TGTGCCAGCAGTTTAGGGTCGGAGAAGACCCAGTACTTC.

In its sample, this clonotype was seen many times. The J gene is TRBJ1-2, the V gene TRBV7-2; possible D gene TRBD1, 5 bases. Between the trimmed V and J ends, which lost 2 bases and 6 bases, there was a span of 10 bases. In germline, CDR1 is SGHTA, CDR2 FQGNSA. This CDR3 region has 13 residues. CDR3 sequence (DNA): TGTGCCAGCAGCTTAATGGGGGAAGATGGCTACACCTTC. Translating gives CASSLMGEDGYTF. Combining the CDR3 with reference TRBV7-2 and TRBJ1-2 gives the whole variable domain GAGVSQSPSNKVTEKGKDVELRCDPISGHTALYWYRQSLGQGLEFLIYFQGNSAPDKSGLPSDRFSAERTGGSVSTLTIQRTQQEDSAVYLCASSLMGEDGYTFGSGTRLTVV.

The sample holds a few counts of this clonotype. This rearrangement joins TRBV7-8 to TRBJ2-3; no reliable D call. The CDR3 consists of 12 residues. The V gene lost 3 bases and the J gene lost 4 bases, with 5 bases spanning the gap. Germline V gives CDR1 SGHVS, CDR2 FQNEAQ. CDR3 coding DNA: TGTGCCAGCAGCTTGGTTCCAGATACGCAGTATTTT. Translation: CASSLVPDTQYF. Full variable domain (remainder filled in from reference TRBV7-8 and TRBJ2-3): GAGVSQSPRYKVAKRGQDVALRCDPISGHVSLFWYQQALGQGPEFLTYFQNEAQLDKSGLPSDRFFAERPEGSVSTLKIQRTQQEDSAVYLCASSLVPDTQYFGPGTRLTVL.

This clonotype appeared many times. CDR3 loop: CASSFNRDRNTEAFF. The CDR3, as DNA: TGTGCCAGCAGCTTCAATCGGGACAGGAACACTGAAGCTTTCTTT. The chain is built from TRBV7-2 and TRBJ1-1; 7 bases align to TRBD1. The CDR3 spans 15 residues. The V and J ends lost 3 bases and 1 base, in that order; junction bases with no gene match: 5. The germline CDR1 and CDR2 sequences are SGHTA and FQGNSA.

The rearrangement links TRBV6-2 or TRBV6-3 to TRBJ2-1; D is unclear. This CDR3 is 16 amino acids long. Germline CDR1 and CDR2: MNHEY and SVGEGT. V lost 5 bases, J lost 0 bases, and 14 bases lay in between. This chain's CDR3 is CASSPFKVSSYNEQFF. CDR3 DNA sequence: TGTGCCAGCAGTCCATTTAAGGTCAGCTCCTACAATGAGCAGTTCTTC.

This clonotype was seen a few times. J is TRBJ2-5 and V is TRBV7-2; 8 positions agree with TRBD1. There are 13 residues in the CDR3. The J segment lost 7 bases and the V segment lost 3 bases, leaving 4 bases of the junction unmatched. Germline V gene sequence: CDR1 SGHTA, CDR2 FQGNSA. The CDR3 DNA reads TGTGCCAGCAGCTTCCAGGGGGCTGGGACCCAGTACTTC. This sequence encodes CASSFQGAGTQYF.

This clonotype has ten or more counts. The chain is built from TRBV11-3 and TRBJ2-1, with a tentative D call TRBD2 (5 bases). The germline V gene encodes CDR1 SGHNT and CDR2 YENEEA. The CDR3 extends over 15 amino acids. Between the trimmed V and J ends, which lost 6 bases and 4 bases, there was a span of 16 bases. CDR3 protein: CASSFGGLGYNEQFF. CDR3 in DNA: TGTGCCAGCAGTTTCGGAGGTTTAGGGTACAATGAGCAGTTCTTC. Full variable domain (missing parts from reference TRBV11-3 and TRBJ2-1): EAGVVQSPRYKIIEKKQPVAFWCNPISGHNTLYWYLQNLGQGPELLIRYENEEAVDDSQLPKDRFSAERLKGVDSTLKIQPAELGDSAVYLCASSFGGLGYNEQFFGPGTRLTVL.

The rearrangement uses TRBV3-1 and TRBJ1-5; no clear D gene. Germline V CDR1 and CDR2: LGHDT, YNNKEL (reference sequence). V shed 3 bases and J shed 7 bases, with 13 bases lying between them. The CDR3 extends over 14 amino acids. CDR3 nucleotides: TGTGCCAGCAGCCAGACCCTCTCCAGGCAGCCCCAGCATTTT. Translation: CASSQTLSRQPQHF. Supplemented by reference TRBV3-1 and TRBJ1-5, the full variable domain reads DTAVSQTPKYLVTQMGNDKSIKCEQNLGHDTMYWYKQDSKKFLKIMFSYNNKELIINETVPNRFSPKSPDKAHLNLHINSLELGDSAVYFCASSQTLSRQPQHFGDGTRLSIL.

This clonotype occurred a few times. This chain's CDR3 is CASSQSGGNYGYTF. CDR3 bases: TGCGCCAGCAGCCAGTCAGGGGGAAACTATGGCTACACCTTC. The chain links TRBV4-1 to TRBJ1-2; 7 nucleotides agree with TRBD1. The germline V gene has CDR1 MGHRA and CDR2 YSYEKL. V shed 3 bases and J 2 bases; nucleotides not matched to a gene: 3. This CDR3 is built from 14 residues.